The next 8 T cell receptor beta chains were all read from a single sample in a study of control samples from healthy donors and cancer patients. Sequenced by immunoSEQ multiplex PCR; TCRdb stores in-frame clones only, minus some. The repertoire holds 50,000 to 65,000 clones, with approximately 90% as singletons. Sequencing was carried out using PBMCs. The receptors were sampled from a man under 40 with colorectal cancer.

CDR3 bases: TGTGCCAGCAGCCCGGGACATCTGTCCAATGAGCAGTTCTTC. This encodes CASSPGHLSNEQFF. This rearrangement joins TRBV6-6 to TRBJ2-1; D may be TRBD1 (6 bases). Germline V lookup: CDR1 MNHNY, CDR2 SVGAGI (reference sequence). The CDR3 loop spans 14 amino acids. The V gene lost 6 bases and the J gene lost 6 bases, with 15 bases spanning the gap.

This sequence joins TRBV11-2 and TRBJ1-1, with 7 bases aligning to TRBD1. Germline V gene lookup returns CDR1 SGHAT and CDR2 FQNNGV. V was clipped by 5 bases and J by 6 bases; unmatched bases: 9. The CDR3 length is 14 residues. The CDR3 loop is CASSPRGGAAEAFF. In DNA, the CDR3 is TGTGCCAGCAGCCCCAGGGGGGGGGCCGCTGAAGCTTTCTTT.

The chain employs TRBV5-1 and TRBJ1-1; D remains unclear. The V gene's germline CDR1 is SGHRS and CDR2 YFSETQ. CDR3 size: 13 residues. Between the trimmed V and J ends, which lost 2 bases and 1 base, there was a span of 6 bases. CDR3 sequence: CASSFSGNTEAFF. Written as DNA, the CDR3 is TGCGCCAGCAGCTTCTCGGGGAACACTGAAGCTTTCTTT.

This chain connects TRBV5-1 to TRBJ1-1; 12 positions match TRBD1. CDR1 is SGHRS and CDR2 is YFSETQ in the germline V gene. V was clipped by 0 bases and J by 5 bases; unmatched bases: 11. The length of the CDR3 is 18 residues. The CDR3 DNA sequence: TGCGCCAGCAGCTTGGAAGGGACAGGGGGCTCGGTGGGGACTGAAGCTTTCTTT. Its translation: CASSLEGTGGSVGTEAFF.

This chain links TRBV4-3 with TRBJ2-2, with D possibly matching TRBD2 (5 bases). The CDR3 runs 13 residues. Germline V CDR1 and CDR2: LGHNA, YSLEER. Trimming took 0 bases from V and 7 from J, leaving 6 bases between them. CDR3 in amino acids: CASSQDEGGELFF. CDR3 in DNA: TGCGCCAGCAGCCAAGATGAGGGCGGGGAGCTGTTTTTT.

The chain employs TRBV2 and TRBJ2-4; D ambiguous. Trimming took off 2 bases at V and 0 bases at J, with 14 bases between the two ends. Looked up from germline, CDR1 is SNHLY and CDR2 is FYNNEI. This CDR3 is 17 amino acids long. CDR3 sequence reads: CASSERVSVLAKNIQYF. The CDR3, as DNA: TGTGCCAGCAGTGAACGGGTCTCGGTGTTAGCCAAAAACATTCAGTACTTC.

The rearrangement links TRBV5-3 to TRBJ1-5; D is ambiguous. TRBV5-3 is annotated as an ORF whose role is uncertain. With 0 bases removed from V and 0 bases from J, the gap between germline ends came to 10 bases. The CDR3 loop spans 16 amino acids. The CDR3 protein is CARSLGRQPSNQPQHF. The CDR3 bases are TGTGCCAGAAGCTTGGGAAGGCAGCCTAGCAATCAGCCCCAGCATTTT.

The chain employs TRBV7-2 and TRBJ2-1; 10 nucleotides agree with TRBD2. CDR3 length equals 16 residues. The germline V gene encodes CDR1 SGHTA and CDR2 FQGNSA. Trimming at V came to 5 bases and at J to 4 bases, leaving 8 bases not matched to a gene. The CDR3 sequence is CASSKGLAETYNEQFF. The DNA for the CDR3 is TGTGCCAGCAGCAAAGGACTAGCGGAAACTTACAATGAGCAGTTCTTC.